This T cell receptor (beta chain) came from a study of blood T cell repertoires in COVID-19. In the study overall: Sources were T cells, B-cell-depleted T cells, or PBMCs; the material itself was cDNA or gDNA.

The table came from immunoSEQ multiplex PCR; TCRdb's copy has only in-frame clones and leaves some out. The data contain about 170,000 clones, around 78% of them singletons. The V end was cut by 0 bases, the J end by 0 bases, with 12 bases between. Germline V CDR1 and CDR2: LGHNA, YSLEER. There are 17 residues in the CDR3. The chain recombines TRBV4-3 with TRBJ1-3, with D tentatively TRBD1 (5 bases). Sequencing was done on a sample of PBMCs or T cells enriched from blood (not recorded which). The sequence derives from a woman in her fifties or sixties who had recovered from COVID-19. The CDR3 region has the DNA TGCGCCAGCAGCCAAGAAAGCGGGGGGATCTCTGGAAACACCATATATTTT. The encoded protein is CASSQESGGISGNTIYF.